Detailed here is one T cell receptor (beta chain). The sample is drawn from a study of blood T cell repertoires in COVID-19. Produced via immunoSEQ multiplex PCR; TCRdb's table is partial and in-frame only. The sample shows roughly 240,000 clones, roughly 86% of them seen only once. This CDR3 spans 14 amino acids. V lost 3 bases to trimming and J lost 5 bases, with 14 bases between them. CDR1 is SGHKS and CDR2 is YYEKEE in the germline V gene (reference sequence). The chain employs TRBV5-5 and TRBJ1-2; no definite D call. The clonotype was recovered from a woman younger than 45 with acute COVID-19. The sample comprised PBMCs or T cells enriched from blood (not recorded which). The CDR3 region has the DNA TGTGCCAGCAGCTCCCCGGGGAGAATATATGGCTACACCTTC. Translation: CASSSPGRIYGYTF.